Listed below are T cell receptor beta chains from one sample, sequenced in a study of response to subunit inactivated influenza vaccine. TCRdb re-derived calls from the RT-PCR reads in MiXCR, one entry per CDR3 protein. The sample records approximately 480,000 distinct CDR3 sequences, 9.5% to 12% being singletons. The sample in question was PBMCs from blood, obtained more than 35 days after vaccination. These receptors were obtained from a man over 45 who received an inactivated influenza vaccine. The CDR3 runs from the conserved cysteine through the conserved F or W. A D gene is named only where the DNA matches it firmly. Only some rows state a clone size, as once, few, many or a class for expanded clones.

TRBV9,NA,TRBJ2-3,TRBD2,CASSAPSGGFTDTQYF,TGTGCCAGCAGCGCCCCTTCGGGAGGGTTCACAGATACGCAGTATTTT
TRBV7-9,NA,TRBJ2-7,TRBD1,CASSSRTGPATWFHYEQYF,TGTGCCAGCAGCTCTAGGACAGGCCCAGCTACCTGGTTTCACTACGAGCAGTACTTC
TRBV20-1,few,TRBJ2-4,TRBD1,CSAWNTGTGIPRNIQYF,TGCAGTGCTTGGAACACCGGGACAGGGATTCCTCGGAACATTCAGTACTTC
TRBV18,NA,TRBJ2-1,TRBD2,CASSPPGLGKSEQFF,TGTGCCAGCTCACCACCGGGACTAGGAAAGAGTGAGCAGTTCTTC
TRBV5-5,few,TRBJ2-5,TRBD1,CASSLDRGQVTQYF,TGTGCCAGCAGCTTGGACAGGGGGCAGGTGACCCAGTACTTC
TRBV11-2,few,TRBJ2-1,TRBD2,CASSLGTSGSLNEQFF,TGTGCCAGCAGCTTAGGGACTAGCGGGAGTCTCAATGAGCAGTTCTTC
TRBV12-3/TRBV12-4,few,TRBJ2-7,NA,CASSLGQAWGEQYF,TGTGCCAGCAGTTTAGGGCAGGCCTGGGGCGAGCAGTACTTC
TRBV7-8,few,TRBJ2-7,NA,CASSLEARGRFEQYF,TGTGCCAGCAGCTTAGAGGCGCGGGGGCGTTTCGAGCAGTACTTC
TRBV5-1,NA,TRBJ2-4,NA,CASSLRQGQNIQYF,TGCGCCAGCAGCTTGAGGCAGGGACAAAACATTCAGTACTTC
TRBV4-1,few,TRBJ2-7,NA,CASSRARGLQAYEQYF,TGCGCCAGCAGCCGCGCGAGAGGATTACAGGCGTACGAGCAGTACTTC
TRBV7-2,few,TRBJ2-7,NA,CASMSQYEQYF,TGTGCCAGCATGTCCCAATACGAGCAGTACTTC
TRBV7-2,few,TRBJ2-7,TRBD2,CASSLFLAGGEQYF,TGTGCCAGCAGCTTATTCTTAGCGGGAGGCGAGCAGTACTTC
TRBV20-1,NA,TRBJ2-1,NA,CSGNQGFSYNEQFF,TGCAGTGGGAACCAGGGATTCTCCTACAATGAGCAGTTCTTC
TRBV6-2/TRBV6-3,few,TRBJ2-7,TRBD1,CASSYDGTGPYEQYF,TGTGCCAGCAGTTATGACGGGACAGGGCCCTACGAGCAGTACTTC
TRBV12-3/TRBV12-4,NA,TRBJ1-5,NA,CASSLESSRQPQHF,TGTGCCAGCAGTTTAGAGTCGTCCCGCCAGCCCCAGCATTTT
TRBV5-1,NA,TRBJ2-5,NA,CASTYNQETQYF,TGCGCCAGCACGTACAACCAAGAGACCCAGTACTTC
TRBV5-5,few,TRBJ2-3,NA,CASSLESRELADTQYF,TGTGCCAGCAGCTTGGAATCTAGGGAATTGGCAGATACGCAGTATTTT
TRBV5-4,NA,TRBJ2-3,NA,CASSRTRDPDTQYF,TGTGCCAGCAGCAGGACCAGGGATCCAGATACGCAGTATTTT
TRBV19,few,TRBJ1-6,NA,CASSIDHGLSALHF,TGTGCCAGTAGTATAGATCATGGCCTTTCGGCCCTCCACTTT
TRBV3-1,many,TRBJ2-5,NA,CASSQDQETQYF,TGTGCCAGCAGCCAAGATCAAGAGACCCAGTACTTC
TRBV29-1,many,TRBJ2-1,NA,CSVHRDLGDNEQFF,TGCAGCGTCCACCGGGACTTGGGAGACAATGAGCAGTTCTTC
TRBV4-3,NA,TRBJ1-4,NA,CASSQDVGGFLWGEKLFF,TGCGCCAGCAGCCAAGATGTGGGAGGGTTCCTTTGGGGAGAAAAACTGTTTTTT
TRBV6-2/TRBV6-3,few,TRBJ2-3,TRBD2,CASSNHGLAGGRDTDTQYF,TGTGCCAGCAGCAACCACGGACTAGCGGGGGGCCGGGACACAGATACGCAGTATTTT
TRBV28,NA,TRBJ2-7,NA,CASSPTGVAFEQYF,TGTGCCAGCAGCCCTACAGGTGTGGCCTTCGAGCAGTACTTC
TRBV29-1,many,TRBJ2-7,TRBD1,CSVDPGGGYEQYF,TGCAGCGTTGACCCAGGGGGCGGCTACGAGCAGTACTTC
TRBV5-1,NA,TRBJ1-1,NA,CASNWVGGESEAFF,TGCGCCAGCAACTGGGTCGGAGGGGAATCTGAAGCTTTCTTT
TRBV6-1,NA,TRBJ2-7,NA,CASSEDRATYEQYF,TGTGCCAGCAGTGAAGATAGGGCCACTTACGAGCAGTACTTC
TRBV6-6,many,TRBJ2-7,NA,CASSYGPAYEQYF,TGTGCCAGCAGTTATGGGCCAGCATACGAGCAGTACTTC